The sequence of this T cell receptor beta chain was determined in a study of T cell responses to AZD1222 COVID-19 vaccine. As for the study in general: The study pooled second doses at about 4 or about 12 weeks. Study observations and caveats: Reports say nearly half of spike-specific TCRs go after unmutated variant regions. Baseline seropositivity occurred in only a handful of AZD1222 recipients. Sampling that yielded the repertoires occurred only after the peak T cell response.

Comment on this clone: Its antigen is undetermined.

Libraries were prepared by immunoSEQ multiplex PCR; TCRdb keeps only in-frame clonotypes and omits some of them. The sample shows roughly 99,000 clones, about 90% of them seen only once. CDR1 and CDR2 (germline): SGHTA, FQGTGA. The CDR3 sequence is 15 residues long. Germline trimming cut 5 bases from V and 2 bases from J; bases unmatched to any gene: 7. The clonotype was recovered from an adult in good health. The chain is built from TRBV7-3 and TRBJ2-3; TRBD1 matches 7 bases. Material: peripheral blood, obtained on day 0 of AZD1222 vaccination. CDR3 protein: CASSPTGTVTDTQYF. The CDR3 DNA follows: TGTGCCAGCAGCCCAACCGGGACAGTCACAGATACGCAGTATTTT. Complete variable domain (other parts from reference TRBV7-3 and TRBJ2-3): GAGVSQTPSNKVTEKGKYVELRCDPISGHTALYWYRQSLGQGPEFLIYFQGTGAADDSGLPNDRFFAVRPEGSVSTLKIQRTERGDSAVYLCASSPTGTVTDTQYFGPGTRLTVL.